These T cell receptor beta chains were read from a single sample in a study of blood T cell repertoires in COVID-19. Here immunoSEQ multiplex PCR was the method, and the copy in TCRdb shows in-frame clones only, minus some. This sample has tens of thousands of clones; more than 85% occur once, and the top ten carry roughly 25%. What was sequenced was peripheral blood. The receptors shown here come from a woman aged 80 or older with active or convalescent COVID-19. CDR3s include the opening cysteine and the closing phenylalanine or tryptophan. A D gene is named only where the DNA matches it firmly. Rows give clone size only sometimes, using once, few, many, or a class for an expanded clone.

CDR3 protein,CDR3 DNA,V gene,D gene,J gene,clone size
CASSTGTGVHEQYF,TGCGCCAGCAGCACCGGGACAGGGGTCCACGAGCAGTACTTC,TRBV10-1,TRBD1,TRBJ2-7,.
CASRGQGISPLHF,TGTGCCAGCAGGGGACAGGGTATTTCACCCCTCCACTTT,TRBV6-5,TRBD1,TRBJ1-6,.
CAISVGDRGSPLHF,TGTGCCATCAGTGTTGGAGACAGGGGGTCACCCCTCCACTTT,TRBV10-3,TRBD1,TRBJ1-6,once
CAISGKTLDYGYTF,TGTGCCATCAGTGGCAAGACCCTAGACTATGGCTACACCTTC,TRBV10-3,.,TRBJ1-2,.
CASTSQGYGYTF,TGTGCCAGTACTTCACAGGGCTATGGCTACACCTTC,TRBV19,.,TRBJ1-2,once
CASGSTPWGQPRADTQYF,TGTGCTAGTGGTTCCACGCCCTGGGGTCAGCCGAGGGCAGATACGCAGTATTTT,TRBV12-5,.,TRBJ2-3,.
CATSDPSGGAYNEQFF,TGTGCCACCAGTGATCCTAGCGGGGGGGCTTACAATGAGCAGTTCTTC,TRBV24-1,TRBD2,TRBJ2-1,.
CSALILGIAFF,TGCAGTGCTCTGATCCTCGGGATTGCTTTCTTT,TRBV20-1,.,TRBJ1-1,.
CASRLRAADTQYF,TGTGCCAGCAGACTCAGGGCCGCAGATACGCAGTATTTT,TRBV28,.,TRBJ2-3,.
CASSDAGKDEKLFF,TGTGCCAGCAGTGATGCAGGGAAGGATGAAAAACTGTTTTTT,TRBV2,.,TRBJ1-4,.
CASSPDYSTDTQYF,TGTGCCAGCTCACCGGACTACTCCACAGATACGCAGTATTTT,TRBV18,.,TRBJ2-3,.